The 13 T cell receptor beta chains in this list originate from one sample, sequenced in a study of naive and memory T cell subsets. The beta constant-region primer was an equimolar mix of two oligonucleotides covering TRBC1 and TRBC2. Ligated cDNA was amplified by four rounds of PCR with nested alpha and beta constant-region primers and SP2. TCRdb reanalysed the UMI-ligation and nested PCR reads using MiXCR and keeps one entry per CDR3 protein. The sample has some 80,000 distinct CDR3 sequences; around 9% are singletons. Sequencing was performed on naive CD8+ T cells from blood. The source of these receptors is a human donor in good health.

This chain uses TRBV5-6 with TRBJ2-3; no firm D call. The CDR3 totals 12 residues. CDR1 SGHDT and CDR2 YYEEEE come from the germline V gene. The V end was cut by 3 bases, the J end by 5 bases, with 7 bases between. The CDR3 DNA reads TGTGCCAGCAGCTGGTCGCAAGATACGCAGTATTTT. It is translated as CASSWSQDTQYF.

The chain combines TRBV29-1 with TRBJ2-1; the D gene is possibly TRBD2 (6 bases). V dropped 6 bases and J dropped 0 bases, with 12 bases sitting between them. Germline CDR1 SQVTM, CDR2 ANQGSEA. The CDR3 loop spans 14 amino acids. The CDR3 protein is CSVWNGSSYNEQFF. CDR3 DNA sequence: TGCAGCGTGTGGAACGGGAGCTCCTACAATGAGCAGTTCTTC.

This clonotype has at least ten counts. CDR3 bases: TGCAGCGGGAGGGGACCTAGCAGGCCATCCTACAATGAGCAGTTCTTC. This codes for CSGRGPSRPSYNEQFF. The chain couples TRBV29-1 to TRBJ2-1; maybe TRBD2 (6 bases). The CDR3 is 16 residues long. Germline-derived CDR1 and CDR2 are SQVTM and ANQGSEA. V dropped 7 bases and J dropped 1 base, with 20 bases sitting between them.

In this sample, this clonotype turned up many times. This chain connects TRBV27 to TRBJ2-1, with unresolved D. The CDR3 runs 13 residues. V shed 3 bases and J shed 7 bases, with 10 bases lying between them. From germline, CDR1 is MNHEY and CDR2 SMNVEV (reference sequence). The CDR3 spells CASSFGSGNEQFF. CDR3 DNA sequence: TGTGCCAGCAGTTTCGGCTCCGGGAATGAGCAGTTCTTC.

The chain combines TRBV28 with TRBJ2-7, with D possibly being TRBD1 or TRBD2 (5 bases each). V dropped 2 bases and J dropped 4 bases, with 18 bases sitting between them. CDR1 and CDR2 from the germline V gene are MDHEN and SYDVKM. CDR3 length equals 16 residues. CDR3 bases: TGTGCCAGCAGTTTAGTGGGACGGGGAGTAGGATACGAGCAGTACTTC. Translating it yields CASSLVGRGVGYEQYF.

This clonotype came up a few times. V is TRBV7-6 and J is TRBJ2-2; D is possibly TRBD1 (5 bases). The CDR3 is 18 amino acids. Germline V gene lookup returns CDR1 SGHVS and CDR2 FNYEAQ. Trimming shortened V by 0 bases and J by 1 base, and 15 bases separated the two germline ends. The DNA of the CDR3 is TGTGCCAGCAGCTTAGCGCACGGGCAGGGTAGGAACACCGGGGAGCTGTTTTTT. Translating gives CASSLAHGQGRNTGELFF. The whole variable domain, remainder taken from reference TRBV7-6 and TRBJ2-2, is GAGVSQSPRYKVTKRGQDVALRCDPISGHVSLYWYRQALGQGPEFLTYFNYEAQQDKSGLPNDRFSAERPEGSISTLTIQRTEQRDSAMYRCASSLAHGQGRNTGELFFGEGSRLTVL.

There are many counts of this clonotype. At one boundary the junction diverges from the germline segment, which might be a read error. The chain couples TRBV29-1 to TRBJ2-1, with 7 nucleotides matching TRBD1. This CDR3 has 13 residues. Germline values: CDR1 SQVTM, CDR2 ANQGSEA. The CDR3 loop is CSVEGGAENEQFF. The CDR3 DNA sequence: TGCAGCGTGGAAGGGGGCGCTGAAAATGAGCAGTTCTTC.

This chain links TRBV27 with TRBJ1-2, with D perhaps TRBD1 (6 bases). The CDR3 has 15 amino acids. V was pared by 1 base and J by 4 bases, with 13 bases between. Germline assignment: CDR1 MNHEY and CDR2 SMNVEV (reference sequence). The CDR3 DNA reads TGTGCCAGCAGTTTATTCGGGGGGCTCGGCTATGGCTACACCTTC. Encoded protein: CASSLFGGLGYGYTF.

The gene calls are TRBV12-3 or TRBV12-4 and TRBJ2-1; TRBD2 agrees at 11 bases. Trimming cost V 5 bases and J 8 bases; bases outside gene matches: 5. This CDR3 region has 14 residues. The CDR3 DNA sequence: TGTGCCAGCAGTCTACTAGCGGGAGCTGATGAGCAGTTCTTC. This gives the protein CASSLLAGADEQFF.

This chain joins TRBV2 and TRBJ2-6; D remains unclear. The germline gives CDR1 SNHLY, CDR2 FYNNEI. The V gene lost 8 bases and the J gene lost 4 bases, with 15 bases spanning the gap. CDR3 length: 15 amino acids. The CDR3 spells CASLRTVWGANVLTF. CDR3 DNA sequence: TGTGCCAGCCTTCGGACGGTCTGGGGGGCCAACGTCCTGACTTTC.

The chain joins TRBV7-2 to TRBJ2-7, with TRBD2 as a possible D gene (6 bases). Germline V gene data show CDR1 as SGHTA and CDR2 as FQGNSA. This CDR3 region has 15 residues. Trimming left V 4 bases short and J 1 base short, with 14 bases between. Written as DNA, the CDR3 is TGTGCCAGCAGCTGGGGACTTACGACGTCCTACGAGCAGTACTTC. Protein sequence: CASSWGLTTSYEQYF.

This clonotype came up many times. The V gene is TRBV10-2, the J gene TRBJ2-1; D might be TRBD2 (6 bases). The germline gives CDR1 WSHSY, CDR2 SAAADI. There are 15 residues in the CDR3. The V end lost 6 bases, the J end lost 4 bases, and 16 bases lay between the germline ends. CDR3: CASRVGSGTYNEQFF. CDR3 sequence (DNA): TGCGCCAGCAGGGTGGGGTCAGGGACTTACAATGAGCAGTTCTTC.

The J gene is TRBJ2-5, the V gene TRBV24-1; D not resolved. The germline gives CDR1 KGHDR, CDR2 SFDVKD. There are 11 residues in the CDR3. The V end lost 7 bases, the J end lost 4 bases, and 6 bases lay between the germline ends. The CDR3 region has the DNA TGTGCCACCAGACTACGAGAGACCCAGTACTTC. As protein: CATRLRETQYF.